The T cell receptor (beta chain) described here comes from a study of T cells in Graves' hyperthyroidism and ophthalmopathy. The CDR3 covers 12 residues. The V gene lost 4 bases and the J gene lost 6 bases, with 6 bases spanning the gap. Germline V CDR1 and CDR2: MDHEN, SYDVKM. This clonotype was seen many times. The source material, RNA transcripts, was used to amplify TCR beta CDR3 regions. An initial round of RT-PCR targeting the TCR CDR3 relied on the HTBI primer set. TCRdb ran MiXCR on the multiplex PCR reads and lists one entry per CDR3 protein. The table includes some 210,000 distinct CDR3 sequences, about a sixth detected once.

The receptor comes from a man between 50 and 59 years old with Graves' hyperthyroidism. The V and J genes are TRBV28 and TRBJ2-2; D gene uncertain. The sequencing input was blood. CDR3 coding DNA: TGTGCCAGCAGTTCCGAAGCCGGGGAGCTGTTTTTT. Translating it yields CASSSEAGELFF.